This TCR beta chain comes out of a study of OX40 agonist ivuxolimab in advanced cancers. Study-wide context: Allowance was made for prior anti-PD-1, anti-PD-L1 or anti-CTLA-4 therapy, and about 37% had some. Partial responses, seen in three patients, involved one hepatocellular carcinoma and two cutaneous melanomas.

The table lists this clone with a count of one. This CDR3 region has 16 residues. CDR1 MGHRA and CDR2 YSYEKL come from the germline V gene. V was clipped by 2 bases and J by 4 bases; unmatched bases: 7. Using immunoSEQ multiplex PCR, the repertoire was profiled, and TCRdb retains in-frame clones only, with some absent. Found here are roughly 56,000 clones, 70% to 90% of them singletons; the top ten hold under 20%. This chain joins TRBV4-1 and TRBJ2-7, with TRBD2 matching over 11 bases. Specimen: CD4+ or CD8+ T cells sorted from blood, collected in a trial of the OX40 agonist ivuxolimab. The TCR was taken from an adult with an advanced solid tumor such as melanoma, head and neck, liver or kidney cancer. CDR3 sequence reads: CASSQRRLAGKYEQYF. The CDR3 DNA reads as TGCGCCAGCAGCCAACGCCGACTAGCGGGAAAGTACGAGCAGTACTTC.